Each of the 23 T cell receptor beta chains below was sequenced from the same sample in a study of T cell responses to AZD1222 COVID-19 vaccine. The method was immunoSEQ multiplex PCR; TCRdb's version includes in-frame clones alone and lacks a portion of them. Altogether some 84,000 clones are present, 75% to 90% being singletons, with the ten largest covering roughly 15%. This sample comprised peripheral blood, obtained on day 0 of AZD1222 vaccination. Receptor source: an adult in good health.

This chain joins TRBV4-2 and TRBJ1-3; TRBD1 might be the D (5 bases). The CDR3 consists of 16 residues. V was shortened by 4 bases and J by 0 bases, with 13 bases between the two germline ends. The germline CDR1 and CDR2 sequences are LGHNA and YNFKEQ. The CDR3 loop is CASSRTLWNSGNTIYF. CDR3 DNA sequence: TGTGCCAGCAGCCGGACATTATGGAACTCTGGAAACACCATATATTTT.

The chain links TRBV11-1 to TRBJ2-5; possibly TRBD2 for D (5 bases). The germline CDR1 and CDR2 sequences are SGHAT and FQDESV (reference sequence). The CDR3 consists of 13 residues. Trimming left V 4 bases short and J 5 bases short, with 11 bases between. CDR3 amino acids: CASSSRTGETQYF. CDR3 sequence (DNA): TGTGCCAGCAGCTCGAGGACTGGGGAGACCCAGTACTTC.

This chain links TRBV27 with TRBJ2-4; 8 bases align to TRBD1. CDR1 and CDR2 from the germline V gene are MNHEY and SMNVEV (reference sequence). V dropped 5 bases and J dropped 4; count of bases not matched to a gene: 10. The CDR3 has 16 amino acids. The CDR3 loop is CASSIDRGRVKNIQYF. In DNA form, the CDR3 reads TGTGCCAGCAGTATAGACAGGGGACGTGTTAAAAACATTCAGTACTTC.

J is TRBJ1-4 and V is TRBV11-2; TRBD1 aligns across 7 bases. This CDR3 is built from 15 residues. V was pared by 7 bases and J by 0 bases, with 5 bases of the junction left unmatched. Germline-derived CDR1 and CDR2 are SGHAT and FQNNGV. The CDR3 region has the DNA TGTGCCAGCAACCGACAGGGTACAACTAATGAAAAACTGTTTTTT. This codes for CASNRQGTTNEKLFF. Drawing the rest from reference TRBV11-2 and TRBJ1-4, the complete variable domain is EAGVAQSPRYKIIEKRQSVAFWCNPISGHATLYWYQQILGQGPKLLIQFQNNGVVDDSQLPKDRFSAERLKGVDSTLKIQPAKLEDSAVYLCASNRQGTTNEKLFFGSGTQLSVL.

This clone showed up just once. The J gene is TRBJ2-1, the V gene TRBV15, with 7 bases aligning to TRBD2. The trim removed 0 bases at V and 0 bases at J, leaving 8 bases unmatched. CDR3 length equals 18 residues. CDR1 and CDR2 from the germline V gene are LNHNV and YYDKDF (reference sequence). This chain's CDR3 is CATSREDLAASSYNEQFF. DNA for the CDR3: TGTGCCACCAGCAGAGAAGACCTAGCGGCTAGCTCCTACAATGAGCAGTTCTTC.

With regard to this clone: Its ends do not fully match the called genes, so a read error is possible. This sequence joins TRBV7-7 and TRBJ2-5; D is ambiguous. CDR3 length equals 13 residues. The germline CDR1 and CDR2 sequences are SSHAT and FNYEAQ (reference sequence). DNA for the CDR3: TGTGCTAGCAGCGAAAGACGACAAGAGACCCAGTACTTC. Translated, it gives CASSERRQETQYF. Complete variable domain (other parts from reference TRBV7-7 and TRBJ2-5): GAGVSQSPRYKVTKRGQDVTLRCDPISSHATLYWYQQALGQGPEFLTYFNYEAQPDKSGLPSDRFSAERPEGSISTLTIQRTEQRDSAMYRCASSERRQETQYFGPGTRLLVL.

This sequence joins TRBV3-1 (or the pseudogene TRBV3-2) and TRBJ2-3; D is unclear. The CDR3 is 16 amino acids. Germline V gene lookup returns CDR1 LGHDT and CDR2 YNNKEL (reference sequence). Trimming removed 4 bases at V and 1 base at J, with 15 bases between. DNA for the CDR3: TGTGCCAGCAGCCCCAAAAACTATCGACGCACAGATACGCAGTATTTT. This gives the protein CASSPKNYRRTDTQYF.

The J gene is TRBJ2-3, the V gene TRBV7-9; D is unclear. From germline, CDR1 is SEHNR and CDR2 FQNEAQ (reference sequence). V lost 1 base and J 0 bases, leaving 11 bases between the germline ends. The CDR3 totals 16 residues. The CDR3, as DNA: TGTGCCAGCAGCTTAGGAGACACGGATAGCACAGATACGCAGTATTTT. It is translated as CASSLGDTDSTDTQYF.

The CDR3 region has the DNA TGTGCCAGCAGCCTAGGGACAGGGAATGAGCAGTTCTTC. It specifies CASSLGTGNEQFF. The J gene is TRBJ2-1, the V gene TRBV7-2, with 9 bases fitting TRBD1. The CDR3 covers 13 residues. Germline-derived CDR1 and CDR2 are SGHTA and FQGNSA. V lost 5 bases and J lost 7; bases outside the gene matches: 3.

This rearrangement joins TRBV28 to TRBJ1-5; 9 bases match TRBD1. CDR1 MDHEN and CDR2 SYDVKM come from the germline V gene. The CDR3 has 16 amino acids. With 3 bases clipped from V and 6 bases from J, the junction kept 9 bases outside the gene matches. The CDR3 loop is CASSFAGTGMVQPQHF. CDR3 nucleotide sequence: TGTGCCAGCAGTTTCGCAGGGACAGGGATGGTTCAGCCCCAGCATTTT.

The chain recombines TRBV29-1 with TRBJ1-5; a possible D gene is TRBD1 (5 bases). V was pared by 4 bases and J by 10 bases, with 14 bases between. The length of the CDR3 is 12 residues. The V gene's germline CDR1 is SQVTM and CDR2 ANQGSEA. DNA of the CDR3: TGCAGCGTTGTGCAAGGGGTTGGCCCCCAGCATTTT. This codes for CSVVQGVGPQHF. Full variable domain (remainder filled in from reference TRBV29-1 and TRBJ1-5): SAVISQKPSRDICQRGTSLTIQCQVDSQVTMMFWYRQQPGQSLTLIATANQGSEATYESGFVIDKFPISRPNLTFSTLTVSNMSPEDSSIYLCSVVQGVGPQHFGDGTRLSIL.

Worth noting for this clone: The junction and the germline gene differ at one end; a read error may be behind it. This rearrangement joins TRBV5-4 to TRBJ2-3; D is perhaps TRBD2 (5 bases). Germline CDR1 reads SGHNT; CDR2 reads YYREEE (reference sequence). The CDR3 covers 15 residues. In DNA form, the CDR3 reads TGTGCCAGCAGCGAACCGGGGAAACTTATAGATACGCAGTGTTTT. It translates to CASSEPGKLIDTQCF.

This CDR3 reads CASSTTGGLSEQYF. The DNA of the CDR3 is TGTGCCAGTAGTACGACAGGGGGCTTATCCGAGCAGTACTTC. This rearrangement joins TRBV19 to TRBJ2-7; 10 positions agree with TRBD1. The length of the CDR3 is 14 residues. The J segment lost 6 bases and the V segment lost 4 bases, leaving 6 bases of the junction unmatched. Germline CDR1 LNHDA, CDR2 SQIVND (reference sequence).

The CDR3 DNA is TGTGCCAGCTCACCAGCCTCTAGTTTGAGTTCCTACGAGCAGTACTTC. Translating it yields CASSPASSLSSYEQYF. V gene TRBV18 combines with J gene TRBJ2-7; D call uncertain. This CDR3 has 16 residues. V was shortened by 2 bases and J by 1 base, with 15 bases between the two germline ends. The germline gives CDR1 KGHSH, CDR2 LQKENI.

The chain employs TRBV4-1 and TRBJ1-1, with D possibly matching TRBD1 (6 bases). Looked up from germline, CDR1 is MGHRA and CDR2 is YSYEKL. The V gene lost 0 bases and the J gene lost 0 bases, with 14 bases spanning the gap. This CDR3 region has 17 residues. This CDR3 is CASSQDPDRLMNTEAFF. The CDR3 nucleotides read TGCGCCAGCAGCCAAGACCCGGACAGACTCATGAACACTGAAGCTTTCTTT.

This chain connects TRBV27 to TRBJ1-1; 8 bases are shared with TRBD1. V gave up 0 bases and J gave up 1 base; unmatched junction bases: 13. This CDR3 region has 19 residues. Germline CDR1 is MNHEY and CDR2 is SMNVEV (reference sequence). The CDR3 loop reads CASSLSAVQGGRQNTEAFF. In DNA form, the CDR3 reads TGTGCCAGCAGTTTATCAGCCGTACAGGGGGGGAGGCAGAACACTGAAGCTTTCTTT.

J is TRBJ2-7 and V is TRBV6-4, with TRBD2 matching 11 bases. Looked up from germline, CDR1 is MRHNA and CDR2 is SNTAGT. V lost 0 bases, J lost 2 bases, and 9 bases stayed unmatched. The CDR3 contains 18 residues. This chain's CDR3 is CASSDSRGRLAGTYEQYF. In nucleotides, the CDR3 is TGTGCCAGCAGTGACTCGAGGGGAAGACTAGCGGGAACCTACGAGCAGTACTTC.

Remarks on this clone: Other DNA sequences in the same sample also yield this CDR3. The chain combines TRBV24-1 with TRBJ1-6, with TRBD1 as a possible D gene (5 bases). The germline V and J ends were trimmed by 7 bases and 6 bases, with 12 bases remaining between them. Germline-derived CDR1 and CDR2 are KGHDR and SFDVKD. The length of the CDR3 is 14 residues. The CDR3 DNA is TGTGCCACCAGCGAGGGGACCCGTAATTCACCCCTCCACTTT. It translates to CATSEGTRNSPLHF.

The chain recombines TRBV11-3 with TRBJ2-3; 7 bases match TRBD2. J lost 3 bases, V lost 5 bases, and 11 bases had no gene match. CDR1 and CDR2 from the germline V gene are SGHNT and YENEEA. The CDR3 has 16 amino acids. The CDR3 sequence: CASSPQGGGRTDTQYF. CDR3 bases: TGTGCCAGCAGCCCCCAGGGTGGCGGGAGAACAGATACGCAGTATTTT.

Only one count was recorded for this clone. The chain recombines TRBV7-6 with TRBJ2-3, with a weak D call TRBD1 (8 bases). The germline V gene encodes CDR1 SGHVS and CDR2 FNYEAQ. Trimming removed 5 bases at V and 1 base at J, with 16 bases between. CDR3 size: 16 residues. DNA for the CDR3: TGTGCCAGCAGCCCGAACAGGGGGGGTGGCACAGATACGCAGTATTTT. This translates into CASSPNRGGGTDTQYF.

V and J are TRBV27 and TRBJ1-2; D perhaps matches TRBD1 (5 bases). CDR3 length equals 17 residues. Trimming removed 4 bases from V and 4 bases from J, with 22 bases in between. In germline, CDR1 is MNHEY, CDR2 SMNVEV (reference sequence). The DNA of the CDR3 is TGTGCCAGCAGTTCACTCGGGGCCCCGAGGGGCCTCTATGGCTACACCTTC. Its protein product is CASSSLGAPRGLYGYTF.

The V gene is TRBV5-4, the J gene TRBJ1-2; 9 nucleotides agree with TRBD1. Germline V lookup: CDR1 SGHNT, CDR2 YYREEE (reference sequence). Losses at the gene ends were 0 bases for V and 5 bases for J; bases not matched to a gene: 5. The CDR3 is 15 residues long. DNA for the CDR3: TGTGCCAGCAGCTTGGCGGGACAGGGTGGGTATGGCTACACCTTC. Its protein product is CASSLAGQGGYGYTF.

This rearrangement joins TRBV27 to TRBJ1-1, with 10 bases identical to TRBD1. Germline V gene lookup returns CDR1 MNHEY and CDR2 SMNVEV (reference sequence). V lost 5 bases, J lost 4 bases, and 7 bases stayed unmatched. The CDR3 consists of 15 residues. In nucleotides, the CDR3 is TGTGCCAGCAGTAACAGGGACAGGGGATTCACTGAAGCTTTCTTT. Amino acids: CASSNRDRGFTEAFF.